This passage covers 29 T cell receptor beta chains from one sample sequenced in a study of T cells in Graves' hyperthyroidism and ophthalmopathy. TCR beta CDR3 sequences were amplified from RNA transcripts. During a first-round RT-PCR of the TCR CDR3, the HTBI primer set was used. TCRdb passed the multiplex PCR reads through MiXCR, listing each CDR3 protein once. The data hold about 740,000 distinct CDR3 sequences, with 12% to 15% observed a single time. The sample taken for sequencing was blood. Receptor source: a woman under 30 with Graves' hyperthyroidism.

This clonotype has at least ten counts. J is TRBJ2-3 and V is TRBV7-9; D is undetermined. Germline CDR1 SEHNR, CDR2 FQNEAQ (reference sequence). V shed 5 bases and J shed 8 bases, with 5 bases lying between them. The CDR3 is 10 residues long. The DNA for the CDR3 is TGTGCCAGCAGCCCTACTACGCAGTATTTT. Translation gives CASSPTTQYF.

This clonotype has ten or more counts. This rearrangement joins TRBV9 to TRBJ2-7; 8 bases align to TRBD1. The length of the CDR3 is 15 residues. Germline values: CDR1 SGDLS, CDR2 YYNGEE. The V and J ends lost 4 bases and 6 bases, in that order; junction bases with no gene match: 12. The CDR3 DNA is TGTGCCAGCAGCCCCAGCGGACAGGGTTCGGGCGAGCAGTACTTC. Translated, it gives CASSPSGQGSGEQYF.

The table lists this clonotype with a few counts. This may arise from a read error, as a much more abundant clone is one base away. The chain employs TRBV12-3 or TRBV12-4 and TRBJ2-1, with 12 bases that match TRBD2. J was trimmed by 4 bases and V by 2 bases; bases with no gene match: 3. The CDR3 runs to 16 residues. The CDR3 DNA is TGTGCCAGCAGTTTATGGGGACTAGCGGGTTACAATGAGCAGTTCTTC. Residues: CASSLWGLAGYNEQFF.

In its sample, this clonotype was seen a few times. The chain uses TRBV15 and TRBJ1-5, with 7 bases fitting TRBD1. Trimming cost V 0 bases and J 7 bases; bases outside gene matches: 3. Germline values: CDR1 LNHNV, CDR2 YYDKDF (reference sequence). The CDR3 has 14 residues. For the CDR3, the DNA is TGTGCCACCAGCAGAGAATTAGGGGGCCAGCCCCAGCATTTT. It is translated as CATSRELGGQPQHF.

The chain joins TRBV7-9 to TRBJ2-7; no clear D. Germline V CDR1 and CDR2: SEHNR, FQNEAQ (reference sequence). The CDR3 runs 13 residues. Trimming removed 5 bases at V and 2 bases at J, with 10 bases between. CDR3 sequence reads: CASSQVPPYEQYF. The CDR3, as DNA: TGTGCCAGCAGCCAAGTGCCCCCCTACGAGCAGTACTTC.

V is TRBV15 and J is TRBJ2-7; D may be TRBD1 (6 bases). Germline loops: CDR1 LNHNV, CDR2 YYDKDF (reference sequence). The CDR3 has 13 residues. V lost 1 base to trimming and J lost 7 bases, with 11 bases between them. CDR3 nucleotides: TGTGCCACCAGCAGAGCCCACAGGGATGAGCAGTACTTC. Residues: CATSRAHRDEQYF.

This clonotype was seen many times. The V call is TRBV7-2, the J call TRBJ2-7; TRBD1 is a possible D gene (6 bases). Germline V gene sequence: CDR1 SGHTA, CDR2 FQGNSA. V dropped 2 bases and J dropped 4 bases, with 15 bases sitting between them. CDR3 size: 15 residues. CDR3 bases: TGTGCCAGCAGCTTAAGCCCCAGGGGCGCGTACGAGCAGTACTTC. As protein: CASSLSPRGAYEQYF.

This clonotype was seen repeatedly, ten times or more. The V and J genes are TRBV6-1 and TRBJ1-2, with D unresolved. Trimming removed 5 bases at V and 2 bases at J, with 15 bases between. The CDR3 loop spans 15 amino acids. Germline CDR1 MNHNS, CDR2 SASEGT. The CDR3 loop reads CASSPMPDPNYGYTF. CDR3 DNA: TGTGCCAGCAGTCCTATGCCGGATCCGAACTATGGCTACACCTTC.

This clonotype was seen many times. The genes are TRBV6-5 and TRBJ1-1; D call uncertain. This CDR3 contains 14 residues. Between the trimmed V and J ends, which lost 0 bases and 5 bases, there was a span of 10 bases. Germline CDR1 MNHEY, CDR2 SVGAGI. The CDR3 is CASSYSGRRTEAFF. Here the CDR3 DNA reads TGTGCCAGCAGTTACTCAGGGCGTAGAACTGAAGCTTTCTTT.

This clonotype was found a few times. The chain couples TRBV19 to TRBJ2-3; D is possibly TRBD1 (5 bases). The CDR3 runs 13 residues. Germline-derived CDR1 and CDR2 are LNHDA and SQIVND (reference sequence). V was cut by 4 bases and J by 6 bases, with 11 bases left in between. CDR3 nucleotide sequence: TGTGCCAGTAGTACCGGACACTCCGATACGCAGTATTTT. This codes for CASSTGHSDTQYF.

The sample holds a few counts of this clonotype. The V and J genes are TRBV19 and TRBJ2-4; perhaps TRBD2 as D (5 bases). CDR1 LNHDA and CDR2 SQIVND come from the germline V gene (reference sequence). Between the trimmed V and J ends, which lost 1 base and 7 bases, there was a span of 14 bases. The CDR3 has 15 amino acids. CDR3 nucleotides: TGTGCCAGTAGTATAGGGACTGCCTCCAGGAACATTCAGTACTTC. It is translated as CASSIGTASRNIQYF. The full variable domain, completed using reference TRBV19 and TRBJ2-4, is DGGITQSPKYLFRKEGQNVTLSCEQNLNHDAMYWYRQDPGQGLRLIYYSQIVNDFQKGDIAEGYSVSREKKESFPLTVTSAQKNPTAFYLCASSIGTASRNIQYFGAGTRLSVL.

Of note for this clonotype: This clone may be a read error of a much larger clone one base away. The CDR3 here is CAWNRLAGYERYF. The CDR3 coding sequence is TGTGCCTGGAATCGGCTAGCTGGCTACGAGCGGTACTTC. This sequence joins TRBV30 and TRBJ2-7, with D tentatively TRBD2 (5 bases). The CDR3 is 13 residues long. Germline values: CDR1 GTSNPN, CDR2 SVGIG (reference sequence).

There are a few counts of this clonotype. The V gene is TRBV24-1, the J gene TRBJ2-2; the D gene is possibly TRBD2 (6 bases). V was trimmed by 1 base and J by 2 bases, leaving 10 bases between them. This CDR3 comprises 16 residues. Germline CDR1 and CDR2: KGHDR and SFDVKD. The CDR3, as DNA: TGTGCCACCAGTGATTTCGGGAGCGGCAACACCGGGGAGCTGTTTTTT. Protein: CATSDFGSGNTGELFF.

Ten or more counts support this clonotype. The rearrangement links TRBV2 to TRBJ1-1, with D tentatively TRBD1 (6 bases). Germline V gene sequence: CDR1 SNHLY, CDR2 FYNNEI. The CDR3 loop spans 12 amino acids. Trimming took off 9 bases at V and 11 bases at J, with 19 bases between the two ends. The CDR3 region has the DNA TGTGCCAGTTTCCCAGGGGACTATGGCGCTTTCTTT. It yields the protein CASFPGDYGAFF.

This clonotype appeared a few times. The V call is TRBV5-8, the J call TRBJ1-5; 8 bases align to TRBD1. The CDR3 contains 16 residues. In germline, CDR1 is SGHTS, CDR2 YDEGEE. V gave up 4 bases and J gave up 7 bases; unmatched junction bases: 13. This CDR3 is CASSEGTGLRGQPQHF. CDR3 in DNA: TGTGCCAGCAGCGAGGGGACAGGCCTCCGCGGGCAGCCCCAGCATTTT.

This clonotype was counted ten times or more. The V and J genes are TRBV7-9 and TRBJ2-5, with D tentatively TRBD1 (6 bases). This CDR3 comprises 14 residues. The ends were cut back, 5 bases at V and 1 base at J, with 11 bases in the middle. CDR1 and CDR2 from the germline V gene are SEHNR and FQNEAQ (reference sequence). For the CDR3, the DNA is TGTGCCAGCAGCCTACAGGGTTTCCAAGAGACCCAGTACTTC. Its protein product is CASSLQGFQETQYF.

This chain connects TRBV4-1 to TRBJ2-7; D tentatively reads TRBD1 or TRBD2 (5 bases each). The V and J ends lost 3 bases and 0 bases respectively, with 15 bases between them. CDR1 and CDR2 (germline): MGHRA, YSYEKL. The CDR3 has 16 amino acids. This CDR3 reads CASSQSGTVSSYEQYF. CDR3 sequence (DNA): TGCGCCAGCAGCCAGTCCGGGACGGTAAGCTCCTACGAGCAGTACTTC.

This sequence joins TRBV19 and TRBJ2-1; the match to TRBD2 covers 7 bases. V lost 0 bases to trimming and J lost 6 bases; unmatched junction nucleotides: 5. The CDR3 totals 15 residues. Germline CDR1 LNHDA, CDR2 SQIVND (reference sequence). The chain's CDR3 is CASSIDSGGFNEQFF. The CDR3 nucleotides are TGTGCCAGTAGTATAGATTCCGGGGGGTTCAATGAGCAGTTCTTC.

This clonotype was seen ten or more times. The chain carries TRBV6-1 and TRBJ1-1, with TRBD1 identical over 7 bases. CDR3 length equals 14 residues. CDR1 is MNHNS, CDR2 SASEGT, per germline. With V trimmed by 6 bases and J by 1 base, 5 bases remained unmatched. CDR3 region: CASRAGGGNTEAFF. In DNA, the CDR3 is TGTGCCAGCAGGGCAGGGGGGGGGAACACTGAAGCTTTCTTT.

This clonotype was picked up a small number of times. This chain connects TRBV2 to TRBJ2-1; 10 nucleotides match TRBD2. The germline gives CDR1 SNHLY, CDR2 FYNNEI. CDR3 length: 17 residues. V lost 6 bases to trimming and J lost 0 bases; unmatched junction nucleotides: 8. CDR3 residues: CASRGGLAENSYNEQFF. The CDR3 DNA is TGTGCCAGCAGGGGTGGACTAGCGGAAAACTCCTACAATGAGCAGTTCTTC.

This clonotype was recorded at least ten times. The chain recombines TRBV7-3 with TRBJ2-7; the D is unclear. Germline lookup yields CDR1 SGHTA and CDR2 FQGTGA. Trimming shortened V by 2 bases and J by 2 bases, and 13 bases separated the two germline ends. This CDR3 has 15 amino acids. Written as DNA, the CDR3 is TGTGCCAGCAGCTTAGGGTGGGCCCCGACCTACGAGCAGTACTTC. Translating it yields CASSLGWAPTYEQYF.

This clonotype was observed a few times. The chain employs TRBV11-2 and TRBJ1-4; no clear D. Germline V gene lookup returns CDR1 SGHAT and CDR2 FQNNGV. CDR3 length: 16 residues. Deletions cut 5 bases from V and 4 bases from J, with 17 bases between. CDR3 amino acids: CASSLCEQDRNEKLFF. DNA of the CDR3: TGTGCCAGCAGCCTCTGCGAGCAGGACCGTAATGAAAAACTGTTTTTT.

The table lists this clonotype with a few counts. The chain is built from TRBV28 and TRBJ2-6; TRBD1 might be the D (6 bases). Deletions cut 3 bases from V and 4 bases from J, with 13 bases between. From germline, CDR1 is MDHEN and CDR2 SYDVKM. The CDR3 contains 16 residues. This CDR3 reads CASSFVTGYGANVLTF. CDR3 DNA: TGTGCCAGCAGTTTCGTAACAGGGTACGGGGCCAACGTCCTGACTTTC.

The chain couples TRBV20-1 to TRBJ2-5, with a weak D call TRBD1 (6 bases). The V gene lost 6 bases and the J gene lost 5 bases, with 19 bases spanning the gap. In germline, CDR1 is DFQATT, CDR2 SNEGSKA (reference sequence). The CDR3 runs 14 residues. The DNA of the CDR3 is TGCAGTGCCCCCAGCCACAGGGCAGTGGAGACCCAGTACTTC. This encodes CSAPSHRAVETQYF.

Many counts were recorded for this clonotype. The J gene is TRBJ1-5, the V gene TRBV18; a weak D match, TRBD1 (5 bases). V gave up 6 bases and J gave up 0 bases, with 9 bases separating them. The CDR3 runs to 14 residues. Germline-derived CDR1 and CDR2 are KGHSH and LQKENI. The CDR3 nucleotides read TGTGCCAGCTCGGACACCCTTAGCAATCAGCCCCAGCATTTT. Amino acid sequence: CASSDTLSNQPQHF.

This clonotype was seen many times. The chain is built from TRBV28 and TRBJ2-4; maybe TRBD2 (5 bases). The germline V and J ends were trimmed by 8 bases and 2 bases, with 10 bases remaining between them. Germline CDR1 MDHEN, CDR2 SYDVKM. The CDR3 runs 13 residues. The CDR3 loop reads CASRRVSKNIQYF. The CDR3 DNA reads as TGTGCCAGCCGGCGGGTTTCCAAAAACATTCAGTACTTC.

The chain uses TRBV5-1 and TRBJ2-7; TRBD2 is a possible D gene (6 bases). This CDR3 region has 15 residues. The germline CDR1 and CDR2 sequences are SGHRS and YFSETQ. V gave up 3 bases and J gave up 0 bases, with 13 bases separating them. For the CDR3, the DNA is TGCGCCAGCAGCTCCCCGGGACTCCACTCCTACGAGCAGTACTTC. Translation gives CASSSPGLHSYEQYF.

This clonotype was counted between two and nine times. This chain uses TRBV4-2 with TRBJ2-7; no clear D gene. Per the germline V gene, CDR1 is LGHNA and CDR2 is YNFKEQ. The CDR3 spans 16 residues. The V gene lost 1 base and the J gene lost 2 bases, with 15 bases spanning the gap. The DNA for the CDR3 is TGTGCCAGCAGCCAAGTAGAGCGAGAGCCAGCCTACGAGCAGTACTTC. It is translated as CASSQVEREPAYEQYF.

This chain uses TRBV7-9 with TRBJ2-1, with 9 bases identical to TRBD1. This CDR3 contains 16 residues. Germline V gene sequence: CDR1 SEHNR, CDR2 FQNEAQ (reference sequence). V shed 5 bases, J shed 7 bases, and the junction held 12 bases outside the gene matches. CDR3 sequence: CASSPSGQGNWNEQFF. DNA of the CDR3: TGTGCCAGCAGCCCCTCTGGACAGGGGAATTGGAATGAGCAGTTCTTC. Based on the CDR3 plus reference TRBV7-9 and TRBJ2-1, the full variable domain is DTGVSQNPRHKITKRGQNVTFRCDPISEHNRLYWYRQTLGQGPEFLTYFQNEAQLEKSRLLSDRFSAERPKGSFSTLEIQRTEQGDSAMYLCASSPSGQGNWNEQFFGPGTRLTVL.